The rows below give T cell receptor beta chains drawn from one sample of a study of regulatory T cells in long-lasting Graves disease. TCRdb processed the multiplex PCR reads anew with MiXCR; each CDR3 protein has one entry. The top ten hold over 7.5% of the sample, which has 400,000 to 500,000 distinct CDR3 sequences, less than 25% seen once. The sample in question was peripheral blood mononuclear cells (PBMCs), obtained when the disease was refractory, from a patient treated with antithyroid drugs. The receptors shown here come from a female donor with Graves disease. Both conserved end residues are part of each CDR3. The D gene is left open where the match is weak. The size entry is marked missing in some rows and otherwise reads once, few, many or a size class.

j_gene | abundance | d_gene | v_gene | CDR3aa | CDR3nt
TRBJ1-6 | NA | NA | TRBV6-1 | CASSEGFGGNSPLHF | TGTGCCAGCAGTGAAGGGTTTGGTGGGAATTCACCCCTCCACTTT
TRBJ1-2 | few | NA | TRBV13 | CASSLGRAGTNYGYTF | TGTGCCAGCAGCTTAGGGAGGGCAGGGACTAACTATGGCTACACCTTC
TRBJ2-2 | NA | TRBD1 | TRBV30 | CAWTLPGQRGELFF | TGTGCCTGGACACTACCGGGACAGCGCGGGGAGCTGTTTTTT
TRBJ2-7 | many | TRBD1 | TRBV11-2 | CASRDHRGLGEQYF | TGTGCCAGCAGGGATCACAGGGGGTTGGGGGAGCAGTACTTC
TRBJ2-7 | many | NA | TRBV7-9 | CASSSPSAARGEQYF | TGTGCCAGCAGCTCGCCCTCAGCGGCAAGAGGGGAGCAGTACTTC
TRBJ1-1 | few | NA | TRBV29-1 | CSVRRLGDFF | TGCAGCGTTCGTCGCTTGGGGGATTTCTTT
TRBJ1-2 | many | NA | TRBV11-2 | CASSAYVNYGYTF | TGTGCCAGCAGCGCATATGTTAACTATGGCTACACCTTC
TRBJ1-1 | many | NA | TRBV7-3 | CASSLTENTEAFF | TGTGCCAGCAGTTTAACGGAGAACACTGAAGCTTTCTTT
TRBJ1-5 | many | NA | TRBV19 | CASSIWGGNQPQHF | TGTGCCAGTAGTATTTGGGGGGGCAATCAGCCCCAGCATTTT
TRBJ2-2 | NA | TRBD2 | TRBV7-3 | CAGSLGPSGSTGELFF | TGTGCCGGCAGCTTAGGTCCTAGCGGGAGTACCGGGGAGCTGTTTTTT
TRBJ2-4 | few | NA | TRBV12-3/TRBV12-4 | CVSSRNRELQYF | TGTGTCAGCAGCCGAAACCGGGAGCTTCAGTACTTC
TRBJ2-7 | many | TRBD1 | TRBV7-6 | CASTPGQGYEQYF | TGTGCCAGCACCCCGGGACAGGGCTACGAGCAGTACTTC
TRBJ2-3 | NA | TRBD2 | TRBV7-8 | CASSSPGTSGRYGDTQYF | TGTGCCAGCAGCTCACCCGGGACTAGCGGGAGATATGGAGATACGCAGTATTTT
TRBJ1-2 | few | NA | TRBV7-2 | CASSLLDSPFYGYTF | TGTGCCAGCAGCTTACTGGACAGCCCCTTCTATGGCTACACCTTC
TRBJ2-5 | few | TRBD1 | TRBV7-2 | CASSSWTGVIVEDETQYF | TGTGCCAGCAGCTCATGGACAGGCGTCATAGTAGAGGATGAGACCCAGTACTTC
TRBJ1-2 | NA | TRBD1 | TRBV28 | CASTLPQGAHGYTF | TGTGCCAGCACCCTACCGCAGGGGGCGCATGGCTACACCTTC
TRBJ1-1 | few | TRBD1 | TRBV10-3 | CAISTPETGGTEAFF | TGTGCCATCAGTACCCCAGAGACAGGGGGCACTGAAGCTTTCTTT
TRBJ1-2 | NA | TRBD1 | TRBV7-9 | CASSSRGQGSAGYTF | TGTGCCAGCAGCTCAAGGGGACAGGGGAGCGCTGGCTACACCTTC
TRBJ1-5 | few | TRBD1 | TRBV6-1 | CASSNRRQGAYQPQHF | TGTGCCAGCAGTAACCGTCGACAGGGGGCTTATCAGCCCCAGCATTTT
TRBJ2-1 | NA | TRBD2 | TRBV2 | CASSEVGTSPPSGEQFF | TGTGCCAGCAGTGAAGTTGGGACTAGCCCCCCGTCCGGTGAGCAGTTCTTC
TRBJ1-1 | NA | NA | TRBV19 | CASSIGGFDTEAFF | TGTGCCAGTAGTATCGGGGGCTTCGACACTGAAGCTTTCTTT
TRBJ2-2 | few | TRBD1 | TRBV6-1 | CASWTGVWAGELFF | TGTGCCAGCTGGACAGGGGTTTGGGCCGGGGAGCTGTTTTTT
TRBJ1-6 | many | NA | TRBV20-1 | CSAVPGPSPLHF | TGCAGTGCTGTGCCAGGGCCCTCACCCCTCCACTTT
TRBJ2-1 | many | NA | TRBV24-1 | CATSGGDNEQFF | TGTGCCACCAGTGGGGGGGACAATGAGCAGTTCTTC
TRBJ1-1 | NA | TRBD1 | TRBV19 | CASSLTGGKTEAFF | TGTGCCAGTAGTTTGACAGGGGGAAAGACTGAAGCTTTCTTT
TRBJ1-2 | few | NA | TRBV7-9 | CASSLDAWSGYTF | TGTGCCAGCAGCTTAGATGCATGGAGTGGCTACACCTTC
TRBJ1-1 | many | NA | TRBV11-2 | CASTGGSRRYRNTEAFF | TGTGCCAGCACCGGCGGGTCAAGGAGATACCGGAACACTGAAGCTTTCTTT
TRBJ2-2 | few | NA | TRBV14 | CASSPYSTANTGELFF | TGTGCCAGCAGCCCCTATAGCACGGCGAACACCGGGGAGCTGTTTTTT
TRBJ2-7 | NA | NA | TRBV5-5 | CASSFAGGNYEQYF | TGTGCCAGCAGCTTTGCCGGGGGCAACTACGAGCAGTACTTC
TRBJ1-2 | many | TRBD1 | TRBV3-1 | CASSVPGGGYTF | TGTGCCAGCAGTGTTCCAGGGGGAGGCTACACCTTC
TRBJ1-1 | NA | NA | TRBV29-1 | CSVESTAGTEAFF | TGCAGCGTTGAATCTACGGCAGGAACTGAAGCTTTCTTT
TRBJ2-7 | NA | NA | TRBV2 | CASGAETYEQYF | TGTGCCAGCGGGGCCGAGACCTACGAGCAGTACTTC
TRBJ2-7 | NA | NA | TRBV4-1 | CASSQEGLSSYEQYF | TGCGCCAGCAGCCAAGAGGGACTTAGCTCCTACGAGCAGTACTTC
TRBJ1-5 | many | NA | TRBV28 | CASSFPDRFGNQPQHF | TGTGCCAGCAGTTTTCCCGACAGGTTTGGCAATCAGCCCCAGCATTTT
TRBJ2-1 | many | TRBD2 | TRBV11-2 | CASSLAGLAGGTGSYNEQFF | TGTGCCAGCAGCTTAGCGGGACTAGCGGGAGGGACCGGGTCCTACAATGAGCAGTTCTTC
TRBJ2-3 | NA | NA | TRBV7-9 | CASSSSQGLGLADTQYF | TGTGCCAGCAGCTCCTCCCAGGGGCTAGGACTAGCAGATACGCAGTATTTT
TRBJ2-7 | many | TRBD1 | TRBV3-1 | CASTHRGSYEQYF | TGTGCCAGCACCCACAGGGGCTCCTACGAGCAGTACTTC
TRBJ2-1 | NA | NA | TRBV28 | CASSSPTSWGNEQFF | TGTGCCAGCAGTTCACCGACTAGTTGGGGCAATGAGCAGTTCTTC
TRBJ1-1 | few | NA | TRBV6-1 | CASSPAGRNTEAFF | TGTGCCAGCAGTCCCGCAGGGAGGAACACTGAAGCTTTCTTT
TRBJ1-4 | NA | NA | TRBV24-1 | CATSEPAGPNEKLFF | TGTGCCACCAGTGAACCCGCGGGGCCTAATGAAAAACTGTTTTTT
TRBJ1-2 | many | TRBD1 | TRBV6-1 | CASSHLDRAGGYTF | TGTGCCAGCAGCCACTTGGACAGGGCTGGAGGCTACACCTTC
TRBJ2-7 | few | TRBD2 | TRBV6-6 | CASSYSAGGTYEQYF | TGTGCCAGCAGTTACTCGGCGGGAGGGACCTACGAGCAGTACTTC
TRBJ2-5 | many | NA | TRBV5-5 | CASSLEDWEETQYF | TGTGCCAGCAGCTTGGAGGACTGGGAAGAGACCCAGTACTTC
TRBJ2-7 | few | NA | TRBV20-1 | CSANRDISYEQYF | TGCAGTGCTAACCGGGACATATCCTACGAGCAGTACTTC
TRBJ1-2 | many | NA | TRBV12-3/TRBV12-4 | CASSFGTTWGYTF | TGTGCCAGCAGTTTTGGGACGACGTGGGGCTACACCTTC
TRBJ2-5 | many | TRBD1 | TRBV24-1 | CATSPGTGGFETQYF | TGTGCCACCAGCCCCGGGACAGGGGGCTTCGAGACCCAGTACTTC
TRBJ2-7 | few | TRBD1 | TRBV10-3 | CAISPGGQGYEQYF | TGTGCCATCAGTCCGGGGGGACAGGGGTACGAGCAGTACTTC
TRBJ2-3 | NA | TRBD2 | TRBV6-9 | CASSLPSGMADTQYF | TGTGCCAGCAGTTTACCTAGCGGGATGGCAGATACGCAGTATTTT
TRBJ2-5 | many | TRBD2 | TRBV3-1 | CASSQRLAGRGETQYF | TGTGCCAGCAGCCAAAGGCTAGCGGGAAGGGGGGAGACCCAGTACTTC
TRBJ1-5 | many | NA | TRBV28 | CASSPTGTSNQPQHF | TGTGCCAGCAGTCCGACCGGGACAAGCAATCAGCCCCAGCATTTT
TRBJ2-1 | NA | TRBD2 | TRBV7-3 | CASSSTGTSERNEQFF | TGTGCCAGCAGCTCAACTGGTACTAGCGAGAGGAATGAGCAGTTCTTC
TRBJ2-4 | NA | TRBD1 | TRBV29-1 | CSVEGTGGVKNIQYF | TGCAGCGTTGAGGGGACAGGGGGCGTCAAAAACATTCAGTACTTC
TRBJ2-7 | NA | TRBD1 | TRBV5-1 | CASSFFSPGQGVGEQYF | TGCGCCAGCAGCTTCTTTTCCCCGGGACAGGGAGTCGGCGAGCAGTACTTC
TRBJ2-1 | NA | NA | TRBV20-1 | CSAKAETHNEQFF | TGCAGTGCTAAAGCGGAGACACACAATGAGCAGTTCTTC